The present T cell receptor (beta chain) was sequenced within a study of blood T cell repertoires in COVID-19. Generated by immunoSEQ multiplex PCR, the TCRdb table keeps only in-frame clones and is missing some. Counted here are about 82,000 clones, about four fifths occurring once; the ten biggest clones make up around 7%. The sequence was obtained from a man in his fifties or sixties with active or convalescent COVID-19. What was sequenced was peripheral blood.

This chain's CDR3 is CASRSQGLNTEAFF. CDR3 coding DNA: TGTGCCAGCAGGTCACAGGGGCTGAACACTGAAGCTTTCTTT. This chain joins TRBV6-5 and TRBJ1-1, with 7 bases identical to TRBD1. The germline CDR1 and CDR2 sequences are MNHEY and SVGAGI. V lost 6 bases, J lost 0 bases, and 4 bases stayed unmatched. The CDR3 runs 14 residues.